This TCR beta chain was sequenced during a study of blood T cell repertoires in COVID-19. Overall study context: Whether acute or convalescent, the COVID-19 samples came from the United States, Italy and Spain. PBMCs, B-cell-depleted T cells, or T cells were the source of the cDNA or gDNA that made up the material.

Per the study methods: Researchers report that nucleated cell counts were estimated from reference gene primer amplification. TCRdb's copy holds only in-frame clones and misses some; the assay was immunoSEQ multiplex PCR. V, J and clone size are those of that table, while D and trimming were read from the DNA. In the table there are 100,000 or so clones, 84% of which are singletons. CDR3 length: 13 amino acids. Germline loops: CDR1 WNHNN, CDR2 SYGVQD (reference sequence). The V and J ends lost 6 bases and 1 base respectively, with 9 bases between them. Sample: peripheral blood. This sequence was found in an older woman with acute or convalescent COVID-19. The chain uses TRBV10-1 and TRBJ1-2; D unclear. This chain's CDR3 is CASSPGINYGYTF. The CDR3 DNA is TGCGCCAGCAGCCCCGGGATTAACTATGGCTACACCTTC.